This T cell receptor beta chain is drawn from a study of pediatric ulcerative colitis (dated by TCRdb to about 2019). For context, the study as a whole: Several ulcerative colitis patients had pancolitis and two had left-sided colitis, with histology consistent with ulcerative colitis in all. From nine newly diagnosed, treatment-naive pediatric ulcerative colitis patients and a handful of non-IBD control children, paired blood and rectal samples were collected. By Pediatric Ulcerative Colitis Activity Index, two patients had mild disease, four had moderate disease and three had acute severe colitis. Broader findings and caveats from the paper: Only four individuals were included in the healthy control group, which was small. Because repertoires were derived from total lymphocyte DNA, patterns in rare subsets such as regulatory T cells may not have been reflected. For technical reasons, the blood samples of a couple of patients yielded substantially fewer templates, so those samples were excluded from the blood-rectal overlap analysis. Significantly higher autologous blood-rectal clonal overlap was found in ulcerative colitis patients than in controls, which suggested increased T cell trafficking to inflamed tissue. A couple of rectal CDR3 clonotypes were found in every ulcerative colitis patient but in no control. Features of the rectal repertoire distinguished controls, mild-moderate colitis patients and acute severe colitis patients, and in acute severe colitis, rectal diversity was reduced because of clonal expansions.

In the germline V gene, CDR1 corresponds to SGHTA and CDR2 to FQGNSA. V is clipped by 0 bases and J by 4 bases, and the sequence between their germline boundaries is 18 bases long. The CDR3 spans 17 residues, from the cysteine through the phenylalanine. Left in the record is the CDR3 DNA by itself, 51 bases read in frame from the first base. This clone was counted a single time. What this receptor recognizes is not known. No base-level quality is on record; no much larger clone is a single base apart. Ulcerative colitis patients had received no immunosuppressive medication before the diagnostic colonoscopy. A blood sample was drawn at the time of the colonoscopy. The Wizard kit (Promega) was used to extract genomic DNA from both blood and intestinal samples. Rearranged CDR3 beta regions were amplified from genomic DNA with multiplex V and J primers using the immunoSEQ TRB Survey service. To keep sequencing depth the same across samples, survey-level depth of up to 500,000 reads per sample was applied. The libraries were purified and pooled, then sequenced using Illumina technology. In the authors' own workflow: Productive clonality, sample overlap, pairwise scatters, CDR3 beta length, V/D/J gene usage and productiveness were all assessed with the immunoSEQ online tools. Calculated diversity was defined as the number of unique rearrangements divided by total templates, multiplied by 100, and Shannon and Simpson indices were computed as well. Principal component analysis was performed on Z-score normalized data with the R prcomp function and the ggbiplot package. Morisita's index was used to measure clonal overlap between blood and rectum within each subject. The immuneACCESS repertoire file appears here via TCRdb, limited to in-frame rearrangements. These files lack a portion of the clones; in checked studies, under half of the deficit traces to unresolved V genes, and the cause of the others is not known. That table furnishes V, J and clone size, whereas the DNA furnished D and trimming. In all, the sample holds fewer than 40,000 clones, and 83% of those were seen once. The ten largest clones take up roughly 23% of the sample.

The sample consisted of blood. The TCR comes from a girl aged 10-17 years with moderate ulcerative colitis. The chain joins TRBV7-2 to TRBJ2-5; the D gene is possibly TRBD1 or TRBD2, with 6 bases matching each. For the CDR3, the sequence is CASSLAPWGARGETQYF. The DNA sequence follows: TGTGCCAGCAGCTTAGCGCCTTGGGGGGCGCGGGGAGAGACCCAGTACTTC.